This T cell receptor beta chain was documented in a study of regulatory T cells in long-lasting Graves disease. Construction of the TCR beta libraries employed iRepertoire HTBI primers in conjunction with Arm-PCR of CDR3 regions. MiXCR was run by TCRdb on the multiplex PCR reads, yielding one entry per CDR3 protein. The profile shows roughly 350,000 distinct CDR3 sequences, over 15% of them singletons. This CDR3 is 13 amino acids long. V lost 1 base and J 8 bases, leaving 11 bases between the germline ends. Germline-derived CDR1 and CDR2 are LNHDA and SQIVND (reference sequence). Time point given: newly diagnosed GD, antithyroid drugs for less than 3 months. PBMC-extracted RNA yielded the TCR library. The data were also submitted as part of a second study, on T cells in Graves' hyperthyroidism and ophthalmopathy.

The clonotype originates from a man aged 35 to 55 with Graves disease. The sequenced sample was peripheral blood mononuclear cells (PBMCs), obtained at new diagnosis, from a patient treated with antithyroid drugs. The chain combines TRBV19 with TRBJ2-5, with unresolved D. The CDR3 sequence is CASSIVGFGTQYF. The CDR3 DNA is TGTGCCAGTAGTATAGTAGGATTCGGAACCCAGTACTTC.